Listed below are T cell receptor beta chains from one sample, sequenced in a study of cytomegalovirus exposure and HLA in healthy donors. Repertoires were generated with immunoSEQ multiplex PCR, while TCRdb's copy carries only in-frame clones and drops some. The sample consists of roughly 140,000 clones, nearly 80% of them appearing once. Sequencing used PBMCs. The receptor set was obtained from a male donor in good health and CMV-seronegative. Each CDR3 is given with its conserved first and last residue. The D gene is left open where the match is weak. Only part of the rows carry a size: once, few, many, or a class if the clone is expanded.

d_call: TRBD2; j_call: TRBJ2-2; v_call: TRBV7-2; clone_size: NA; cdr3_nt: TGTGCCAGCAGCCTAGGGGGACTAGCGACCACCGGGGAGCTGTTTTTT; cdr3_aa: CASSLGGLATTGELFF
d_call: NA; j_call: TRBJ1-1; v_call: TRBV2; clone_size: NA; cdr3_nt: TGTGCCAGCACCTGGGGCAAGGACACTGAAGCTTTCTTT; cdr3_aa: CASTWGKDTEAFF
d_call: NA; j_call: TRBJ2-7; v_call: TRBV30; clone_size: NA; cdr3_nt: TGTGCCTGGAGTGTAGAGGGATTCAACGAGCAGTACTTC; cdr3_aa: CAWSVEGFNEQYF
d_call: NA; j_call: TRBJ2-1; v_call: TRBV6-4; clone_size: NA; cdr3_nt: TGTGCCAGCAGTGACGGGACTAATGAGCAGTTCTTC; cdr3_aa: CASSDGTNEQFF
d_call: NA; j_call: TRBJ1-1; v_call: TRBV5-1; clone_size: NA; cdr3_nt: TGCGCCAGCAGCCGGGACTCCTCGAACACTGAAGCTTTCTTT; cdr3_aa: CASSRDSSNTEAFF
d_call: TRBD1; j_call: TRBJ1-2; v_call: TRBV27; clone_size: NA; cdr3_nt: TGTGCCAGCAGGGGGACAGCCGGTGGCTACACCTTC; cdr3_aa: CASRGTAGGYTF
d_call: NA; j_call: TRBJ1-3; v_call: TRBV9; clone_size: NA; cdr3_nt: TGTGCCAGCAGCGTAGCTCCGAGCTCTGGAAACACCATATATTTT; cdr3_aa: CASSVAPSSGNTIYF
d_call: NA; j_call: TRBJ1-1; v_call: TRBV11-3; clone_size: NA; cdr3_nt: TGTGCCAGCAGCTTAGGGGGGGAGGGCACTGAAGCTTTCTTT; cdr3_aa: CASSLGGEGTEAFF
d_call: TRBD1; j_call: TRBJ1-4; v_call: TRBV19; clone_size: NA; cdr3_nt: TGTGCCAGTAGTATGATGTCAGGGGGACGTGAAAAACTGTTTTTT; cdr3_aa: CASSMMSGGREKLFF
d_call: TRBD2; j_call: TRBJ2-1; v_call: TRBV7-6; clone_size: NA; cdr3_nt: TGTGCCAGCAGCTTAGGGACTAGCAGCGGCCTGAATGAGCAGTTCTTC; cdr3_aa: CASSLGTSSGLNEQFF
d_call: TRBD2; j_call: TRBJ2-7; v_call: TRBV7-9; clone_size: NA; cdr3_nt: TGTGCCAGCAGCCCCCCTAGCGGCTCCTACGAGCAGTACTTC; cdr3_aa: CASSPPSGSYEQYF
d_call: TRBD1; j_call: TRBJ2-7; v_call: TRBV6-1; clone_size: NA; cdr3_nt: TGTGCCAGCAGTGCCCAACAGGGGCTAACCTACGAGCAGTACTTC; cdr3_aa: CASSAQQGLTYEQYF
d_call: NA; j_call: TRBJ1-1; v_call: TRBV28; clone_size: NA; cdr3_nt: TGTGCCAGCAGTTCCGGGCGGGGTAACACTGAAGCTTTCTTT; cdr3_aa: CASSSGRGNTEAFF
d_call: TRBD2; j_call: TRBJ2-1; v_call: TRBV29-1; clone_size: NA; cdr3_nt: TGCAGCGTACAGCGGGAGGGCCGCCACAATGAGCAGTTCTTC; cdr3_aa: CSVQREGRHNEQFF
d_call: NA; j_call: TRBJ2-2; v_call: TRBV5-1; clone_size: NA; cdr3_nt: TGCGCCAGCAGCTTGGATGGGGCGTCCGGGGAGCTGTTTTTT; cdr3_aa: CASSLDGASGELFF
d_call: NA; j_call: TRBJ2-6; v_call: TRBV7-9; clone_size: NA; cdr3_nt: TGTGCCAGCAGCAAACAGGTTACCCTCTCTGGGGCCAACGTCCTGACTTTC; cdr3_aa: CASSKQVTLSGANVLTF
d_call: NA; j_call: TRBJ2-6; v_call: TRBV30; clone_size: NA; cdr3_nt: TGTGCCTGGAGTGTACAGTCTGGGGCCAACGTCCTGACTTTC; cdr3_aa: CAWSVQSGANVLTF
d_call: NA; j_call: TRBJ2-1; v_call: TRBV30; clone_size: NA; cdr3_nt: TGTGCCTGGAGCCCTAGCGCCTACAATGAGCAGTTCTTC; cdr3_aa: CAWSPSAYNEQFF
d_call: TRBD1; j_call: TRBJ1-5; v_call: TRBV6-6; clone_size: once; cdr3_nt: TGTGCCAGCAGACCGGGACAGCAGCCCCAGCATTTT; cdr3_aa: CASRPGQQPQHF
d_call: TRBD1; j_call: TRBJ1-1; v_call: TRBV7-2; clone_size: NA; cdr3_nt: TGTGCCAGCAGTTCCGGGACAGGGGTCTGGTACACTGAAGCTTTCTTT; cdr3_aa: CASSSGTGVWYTEAFF
d_call: TRBD2; j_call: TRBJ2-7; v_call: TRBV27; clone_size: NA; cdr3_nt: TGTGCCAGCAGGACGGGCGGGAGGATTTACGAGCAGTACTTC; cdr3_aa: CASRTGGRIYEQYF
d_call: NA; j_call: TRBJ2-5; v_call: TRBV6-6; clone_size: few; cdr3_nt: TGTGCCAGCAGAGGGGGTTCAGGAGAGACCCAGTACTTC; cdr3_aa: CASRGGSGETQYF
d_call: NA; j_call: TRBJ2-6; v_call: TRBV19; clone_size: NA; cdr3_nt: TGTGCCAGTAGTATTGGGGGCTATAGCTCTGGGGCCAACGTCCTGACTTTC; cdr3_aa: CASSIGGYSSGANVLTF
d_call: NA; j_call: TRBJ1-6; v_call: TRBV7-2; clone_size: NA; cdr3_nt: TGTGCCAGCACCCCTGACGGACAGAATTCACCCCTCCACTTT; cdr3_aa: CASTPDGQNSPLHF
d_call: NA; j_call: TRBJ2-5; v_call: TRBV18; clone_size: NA; cdr3_nt: TGTGCCAGCTCACCACGTGGGGGGATGGAGACCCAGTACTTC; cdr3_aa: CASSPRGGMETQYF
d_call: NA; j_call: TRBJ2-1; v_call: TRBV5-1; clone_size: NA; cdr3_nt: TGCGCCAGCAGCTTGACGGGGGATAACAATGAGCAGTTCTTC; cdr3_aa: CASSLTGDNNEQFF
d_call: TRBD2; j_call: TRBJ2-3; v_call: TRBV5-6; clone_size: NA; cdr3_nt: TGTGCCAGCAGCTCCTTAGCGGGGGGACGAGATACGCAGTATTTT; cdr3_aa: CASSSLAGGRDTQYF
d_call: NA; j_call: TRBJ2-5; v_call: TRBV11-3; clone_size: NA; cdr3_nt: TGTGCCAGCAGCTTAGAAGCGGCGGAGACCCAGTACTTC; cdr3_aa: CASSLEAAETQYF
d_call: NA; j_call: TRBJ1-1; v_call: TRBV29-1; clone_size: NA; cdr3_nt: TGCAGCGTTGAATGGCAGGAGAACACTGAAGCTTTCTTT; cdr3_aa: CSVEWQENTEAFF
d_call: NA; j_call: TRBJ1-4; v_call: TRBV9; clone_size: NA; cdr3_nt: TGTGCCAGCAGCGTAGGGGTTGGACAGCGGAATGAAAAACTGTTTTTT; cdr3_aa: CASSVGVGQRNEKLFF
d_call: NA; j_call: TRBJ2-2; v_call: TRBV7-2; clone_size: NA; cdr3_nt: TGTGCCAGCAGCTTAGCGCTAAAGACGGGATGGGGCGGGGAGCTGTTTTTT; cdr3_aa: CASSLALKTGWGGELFF
d_call: NA; j_call: TRBJ2-5; v_call: TRBV7-8; clone_size: NA; cdr3_nt: TGTGCCAGCAGCTTAGTTCCCCAGGGAAGAGAGACCCAGTACTTC; cdr3_aa: CASSLVPQGRETQYF
d_call: NA; j_call: TRBJ2-2; v_call: TRBV6-4; clone_size: NA; cdr3_nt: TGTGCCAGCAGTGACTCGTATGGGGCAGGCGGGGAGCTGTTTTTT; cdr3_aa: CASSDSYGAGGELFF
d_call: NA; j_call: TRBJ1-2; v_call: TRBV30; clone_size: NA; cdr3_nt: TGTGCCTGGAGTTATAGGGCAGGGGCGTCCGGCGGCTACACCTTC; cdr3_aa: CAWSYRAGASGGYTF
d_call: NA; j_call: TRBJ1-3; v_call: TRBV5-1; clone_size: NA; cdr3_nt: TGCGCCAGCAGCCCGACTACAGGGCTCTCTGGAAACACCATATATTTT; cdr3_aa: CASSPTTGLSGNTIYF
d_call: NA; j_call: TRBJ2-3; v_call: TRBV25-1; clone_size: few; cdr3_nt: TGTGCCAGCAGGATGGGGACTTCCGCCGCAGATACGCAGTATTTT; cdr3_aa: CASRMGTSAADTQYF
d_call: NA; j_call: TRBJ1-2; v_call: TRBV7-2; clone_size: NA; cdr3_nt: TGTGCCAGCAGCCCTCGACACCGTACTAACTATGGCTACACCTTC; cdr3_aa: CASSPRHRTNYGYTF
d_call: TRBD2; j_call: TRBJ2-1; v_call: TRBV4-2; clone_size: NA; cdr3_nt: TGTGCCAGCAGCCTCACTAGCGGGAGGTTCTCAGAATACAATGAGCAGTTCTTC; cdr3_aa: CASSLTSGRFSEYNEQFF
d_call: TRBD2; j_call: TRBJ2-3; v_call: TRBV7-6; clone_size: NA; cdr3_nt: TGTGCCAGCAGCTCACGCCTAGCGGGGGGCCTGGATACGCAGTATTTT; cdr3_aa: CASSSRLAGGLDTQYF
d_call: NA; j_call: TRBJ2-5; v_call: TRBV2; clone_size: NA; cdr3_nt: TGTGCCAGCAGTCCTAATGAGTACCAAGAGACCCAGTACTTC; cdr3_aa: CASSPNEYQETQYF
d_call: NA; j_call: TRBJ1-4; v_call: TRBV7-9; clone_size: NA; cdr3_nt: TGTTCCAGCAGCCTGGGGGCGTCTAATGAAAAACTGTTTTTT; cdr3_aa: CSSSLGASNEKLFF
d_call: NA; j_call: TRBJ1-1; v_call: TRBV10-3; clone_size: NA; cdr3_nt: TGTGCCATCAGTGAGGGGGCCAGTGAAGCTTTCTTT; cdr3_aa: CAISEGASEAFF
d_call: TRBD1; j_call: TRBJ2-5; v_call: TRBV6-5; clone_size: NA; cdr3_nt: TGTGCCAGCAGTTTGGACAGGGCCCAAGAGACCCAGTACTTC; cdr3_aa: CASSLDRAQETQYF
d_call: TRBD1; j_call: TRBJ2-3; v_call: TRBV5-1; clone_size: few; cdr3_nt: TGCGCCAGCAGCTCAGGGGGCAACACAGATACGCAGTATTTT; cdr3_aa: CASSSGGNTDTQYF
d_call: TRBD2; j_call: TRBJ2-3; v_call: TRBV4-2; clone_size: NA; cdr3_nt: TGTGCCAGCAGCCTCACCAGCCTAGCGGCTAGCACAGATACGCAGTATTTT; cdr3_aa: CASSLTSLAASTDTQYF
d_call: TRBD2; j_call: TRBJ2-5; v_call: TRBV6-6; clone_size: NA; cdr3_nt: TGTGCCAGCAGTTACGGGACTAGCGAAGAGACCCAGTACTTC; cdr3_aa: CASSYGTSEETQYF
d_call: NA; j_call: TRBJ2-7; v_call: TRBV27; clone_size: NA; cdr3_nt: TGTGCCAGCAGTACGGGACTGAGATACGAGCAGTACTTC; cdr3_aa: CASSTGLRYEQYF
d_call: TRBD1; j_call: TRBJ2-1; v_call: TRBV15; clone_size: NA; cdr3_nt: TGTGCCACCAGCAGGTGGACAGGGGGTTCCTACAATGAGCAGTTCTTC; cdr3_aa: CATSRWTGGSYNEQFF
d_call: TRBD2; j_call: TRBJ2-1; v_call: TRBV4-2; clone_size: NA; cdr3_nt: TGTGCCAGCAGCCAAGTTGGGAGGGAGGGCCTTTACAATGAGCAGTTCTTC; cdr3_aa: CASSQVGREGLYNEQFF
d_call: NA; j_call: TRBJ2-3; v_call: TRBV30; clone_size: NA; cdr3_nt: TGTGCCTGGAGCCCCCCGTCCACAGATACGCAGTATTTT; cdr3_aa: CAWSPPSTDTQYF
d_call: NA; j_call: TRBJ1-2; v_call: TRBV6-4; clone_size: NA; cdr3_nt: TGTGCCAGCAGTGACTCGGGACAAAATGGCTACACCTTC; cdr3_aa: CASSDSGQNGYTF
d_call: NA; j_call: TRBJ2-7; v_call: TRBV9; clone_size: NA; cdr3_nt: TGTGCCAGCAGCGTAGGCCCCCCCACAGGCCACAAAGATTACGAGCAGTACTTC; cdr3_aa: CASSVGPPTGHKDYEQYF